This T cell receptor beta chain was captured by sequencing in a study of control samples from healthy donors and cancer patients. The CDR3 has 15 amino acids. V was pared by 1 base and J by 2 bases, with 10 bases between. Germline CDR1 reads LGHDT; CDR2 reads YNNKEL (reference sequence). The repertoire was sequenced with immunoSEQ multiplex PCR; TCRdb's copy has only in-frame clones and lacks some. The repertoire holds 150,000 to 200,000 clones, with roughly 95% as singletons. The TCR originated in a woman aged 55-70 years in good health. This chain links TRBV3-1 (or the pseudogene TRBV3-2) with TRBJ2-3, with no clear D. Specimen: blood. The CDR3 bases are TGTGCCAGCAGCCAAGGAGGCTACTACACAGATACGCAGTATTTT. It translates to CASSQGGYYTDTQYF.